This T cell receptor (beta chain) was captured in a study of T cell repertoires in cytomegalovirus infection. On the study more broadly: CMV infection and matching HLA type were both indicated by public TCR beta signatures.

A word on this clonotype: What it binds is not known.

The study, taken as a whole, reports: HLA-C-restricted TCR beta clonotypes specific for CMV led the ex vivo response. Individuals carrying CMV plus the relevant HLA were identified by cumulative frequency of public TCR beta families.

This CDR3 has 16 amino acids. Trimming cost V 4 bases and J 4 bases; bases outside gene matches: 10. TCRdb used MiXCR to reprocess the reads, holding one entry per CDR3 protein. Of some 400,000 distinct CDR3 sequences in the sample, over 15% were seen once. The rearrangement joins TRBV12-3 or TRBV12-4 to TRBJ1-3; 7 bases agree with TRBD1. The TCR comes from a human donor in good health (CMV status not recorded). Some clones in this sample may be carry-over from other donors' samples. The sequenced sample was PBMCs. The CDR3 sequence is CASSWVGGTVGNTIYF. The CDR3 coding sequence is TGTGCCAGCAGTTGGGTCGGAGGGACAGTAGGAAACACCATATATTTT.